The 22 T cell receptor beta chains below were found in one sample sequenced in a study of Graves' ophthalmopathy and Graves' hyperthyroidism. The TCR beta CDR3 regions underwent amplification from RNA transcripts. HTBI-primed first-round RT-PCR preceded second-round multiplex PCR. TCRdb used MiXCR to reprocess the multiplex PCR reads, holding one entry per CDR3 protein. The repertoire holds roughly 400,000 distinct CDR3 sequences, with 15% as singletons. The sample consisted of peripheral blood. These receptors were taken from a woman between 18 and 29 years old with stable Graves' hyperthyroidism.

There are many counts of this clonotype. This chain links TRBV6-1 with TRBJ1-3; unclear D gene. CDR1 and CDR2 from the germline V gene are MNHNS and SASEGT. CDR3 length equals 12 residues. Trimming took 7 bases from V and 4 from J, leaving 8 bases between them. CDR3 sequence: CASTGIGNTIYF. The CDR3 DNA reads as TGTGCCAGCACTGGGATCGGAAACACCATATATTTT.

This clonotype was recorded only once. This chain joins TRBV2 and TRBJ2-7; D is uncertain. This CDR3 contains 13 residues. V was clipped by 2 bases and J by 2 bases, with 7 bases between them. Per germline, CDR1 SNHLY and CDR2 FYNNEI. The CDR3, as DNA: TGTGCCAGCAGTGAAAGGCTTACCTACGAGCAGTACTTC. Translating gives CASSERLTYEQYF.

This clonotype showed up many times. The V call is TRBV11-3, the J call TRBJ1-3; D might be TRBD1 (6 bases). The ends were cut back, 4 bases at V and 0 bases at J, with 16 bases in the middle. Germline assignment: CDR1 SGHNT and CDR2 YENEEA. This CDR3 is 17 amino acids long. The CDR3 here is CASSSPWTATSGNTIYF. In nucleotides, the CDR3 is TGTGCCAGCAGCTCACCCTGGACAGCGACCTCTGGAAACACCATATATTTT.

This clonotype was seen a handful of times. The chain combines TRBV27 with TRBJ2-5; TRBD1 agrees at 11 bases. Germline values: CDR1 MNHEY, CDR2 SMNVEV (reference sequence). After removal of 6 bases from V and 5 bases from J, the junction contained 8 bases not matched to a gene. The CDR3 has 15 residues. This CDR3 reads CASRHRDRGFETQYF. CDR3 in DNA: TGTGCCAGCAGGCACCGGGACAGGGGGTTCGAGACCCAGTACTTC.

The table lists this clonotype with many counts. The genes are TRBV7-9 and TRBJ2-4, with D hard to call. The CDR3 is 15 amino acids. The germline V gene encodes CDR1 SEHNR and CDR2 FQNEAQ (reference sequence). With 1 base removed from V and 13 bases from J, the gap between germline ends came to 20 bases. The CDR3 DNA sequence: TGTGCCAGCAGCTTAGGGGTGGGAACGACTGCCACCCAGTACTTC. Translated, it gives CASSLGVGTTATQYF. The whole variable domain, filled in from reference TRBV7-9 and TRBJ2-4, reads DTGVSQNPRHKITKRGQNVTFRCDPISEHNRLYWYRQTLGQGPEFLTYFQNEAQLEKSRLLSDRFSAERPKGSFSTLEIQRTEQGDSAMYLCASSLGVGTTATQYFGAGTRLSVL.

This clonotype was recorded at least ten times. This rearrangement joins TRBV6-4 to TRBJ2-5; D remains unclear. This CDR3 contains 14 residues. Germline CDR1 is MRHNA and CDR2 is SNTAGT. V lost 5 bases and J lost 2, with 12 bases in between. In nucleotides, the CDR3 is TGTGCCAGCAGTCGGGTTCGTGGGCAAGAGACCCAGTACTTC. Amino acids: CASSRVRGQETQYF.

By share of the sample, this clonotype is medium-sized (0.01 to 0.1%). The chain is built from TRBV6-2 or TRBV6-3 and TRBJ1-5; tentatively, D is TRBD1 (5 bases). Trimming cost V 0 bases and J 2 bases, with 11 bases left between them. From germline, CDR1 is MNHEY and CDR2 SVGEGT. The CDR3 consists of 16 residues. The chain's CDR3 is CASSYSTALGNQPQHF. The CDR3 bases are TGTGCCAGCAGTTACTCGACAGCGTTGGGCAATCAGCCCCAGCATTTT.

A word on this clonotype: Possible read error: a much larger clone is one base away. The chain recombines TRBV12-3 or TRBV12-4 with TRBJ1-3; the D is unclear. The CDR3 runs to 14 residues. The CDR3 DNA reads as TGTGCCAGCAGCCGTCAAATCTCTGGAACCACCATATATTTT. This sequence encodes CASSRQISGTTIYF.

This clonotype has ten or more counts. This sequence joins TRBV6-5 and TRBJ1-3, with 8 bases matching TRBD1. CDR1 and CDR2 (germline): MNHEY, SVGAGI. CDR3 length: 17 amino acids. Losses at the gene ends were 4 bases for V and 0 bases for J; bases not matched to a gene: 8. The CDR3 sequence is CASSSDRGPRSGNTIYF. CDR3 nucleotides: TGTGCCAGCAGTTCCGACAGGGGTCCCCGCTCTGGAAACACCATATATTTT.

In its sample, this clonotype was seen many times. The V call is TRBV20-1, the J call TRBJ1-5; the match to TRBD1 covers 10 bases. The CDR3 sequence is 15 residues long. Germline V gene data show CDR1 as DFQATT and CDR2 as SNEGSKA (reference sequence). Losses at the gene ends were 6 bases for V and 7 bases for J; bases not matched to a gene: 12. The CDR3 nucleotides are TGCAGTGCATTAGGACAGGGGGGCCTCCGGCAGCCCCAGCATTTT. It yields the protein CSALGQGGLRQPQHF.

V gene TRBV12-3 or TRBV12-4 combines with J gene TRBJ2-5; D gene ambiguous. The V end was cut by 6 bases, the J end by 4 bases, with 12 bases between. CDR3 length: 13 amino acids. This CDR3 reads CASSGSPTETQYF. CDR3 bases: TGTGCCAGCAGCGGTAGCCCTACAGAGACCCAGTACTTC.

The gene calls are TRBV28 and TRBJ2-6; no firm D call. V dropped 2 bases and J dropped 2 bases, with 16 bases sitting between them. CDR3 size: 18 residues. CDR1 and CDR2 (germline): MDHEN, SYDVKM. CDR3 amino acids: CASSLVASAWAGANVLTF. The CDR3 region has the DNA TGTGCCAGCAGTTTAGTGGCTTCTGCTTGGGCTGGGGCCAACGTCCTGACTTTC. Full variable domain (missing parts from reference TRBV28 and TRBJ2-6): DVKVTQSSRYLVKRTGEKVFLECVQDMDHENMFWYRQDPGLGLRLIYFSYDVKMKEKGDIPEGYSVSREKKERFSLILESASTNQTSMYLCASSLVASAWAGANVLTFGAGSRLTVL.

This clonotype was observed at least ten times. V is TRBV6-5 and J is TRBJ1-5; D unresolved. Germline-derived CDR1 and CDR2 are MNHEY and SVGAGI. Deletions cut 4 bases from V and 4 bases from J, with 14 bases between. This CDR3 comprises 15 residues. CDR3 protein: CASSWLVSGNQPQHF. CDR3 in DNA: TGTGCCAGCAGTTGGCTGGTTTCCGGGAATCAGCCCCAGCATTTT.

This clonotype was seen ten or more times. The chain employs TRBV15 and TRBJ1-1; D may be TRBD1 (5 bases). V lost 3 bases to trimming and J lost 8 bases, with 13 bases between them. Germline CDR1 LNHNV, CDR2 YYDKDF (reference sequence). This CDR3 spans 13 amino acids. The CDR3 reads CATSRWGRDEAFF. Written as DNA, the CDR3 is TGTGCCACCAGCAGGTGGGGGAGGGACGAAGCTTTCTTT.

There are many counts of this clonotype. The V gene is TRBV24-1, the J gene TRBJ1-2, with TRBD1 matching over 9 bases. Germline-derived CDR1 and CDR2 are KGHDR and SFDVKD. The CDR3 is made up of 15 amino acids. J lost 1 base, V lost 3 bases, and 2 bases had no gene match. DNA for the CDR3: TGTGCCACCAGTGATCCGGGACAGGGTAACTATGGCTACACCTTC. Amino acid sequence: CATSDPGQGNYGYTF.

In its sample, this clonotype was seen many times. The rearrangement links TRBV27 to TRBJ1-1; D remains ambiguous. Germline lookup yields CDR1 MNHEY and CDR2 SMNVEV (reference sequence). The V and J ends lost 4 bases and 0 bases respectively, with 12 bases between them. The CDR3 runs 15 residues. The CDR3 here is CASSSTDGVNTEAFF. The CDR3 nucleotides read TGTGCCAGCAGTTCCACGGACGGGGTGAACACTGAAGCTTTCTTT.

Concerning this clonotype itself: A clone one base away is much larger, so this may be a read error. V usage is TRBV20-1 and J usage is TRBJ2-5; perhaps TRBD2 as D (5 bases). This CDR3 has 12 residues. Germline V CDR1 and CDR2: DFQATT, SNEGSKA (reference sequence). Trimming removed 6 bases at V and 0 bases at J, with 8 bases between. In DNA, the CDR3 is TGCAGTGCCGGACTGGACCAAGAGACCCAGTACTTC. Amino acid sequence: CSAGLDQETQYF.

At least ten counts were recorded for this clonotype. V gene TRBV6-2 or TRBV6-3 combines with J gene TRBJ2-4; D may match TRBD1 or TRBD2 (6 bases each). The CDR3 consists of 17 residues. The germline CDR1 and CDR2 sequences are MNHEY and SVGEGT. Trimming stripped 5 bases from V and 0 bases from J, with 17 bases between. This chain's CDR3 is CASSHNSGQLAKNIQYF. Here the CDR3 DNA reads TGTGCCAGCAGTCACAATAGCGGACAGCTAGCCAAAAACATTCAGTACTTC.

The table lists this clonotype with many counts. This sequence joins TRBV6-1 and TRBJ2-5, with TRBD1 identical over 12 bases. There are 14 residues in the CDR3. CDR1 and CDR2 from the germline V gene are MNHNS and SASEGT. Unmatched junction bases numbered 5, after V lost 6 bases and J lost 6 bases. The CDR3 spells CASSSGQGAKTQYF. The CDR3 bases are TGTGCCAGCAGCTCGGGACAGGGGGCAAAGACCCAGTACTTC.

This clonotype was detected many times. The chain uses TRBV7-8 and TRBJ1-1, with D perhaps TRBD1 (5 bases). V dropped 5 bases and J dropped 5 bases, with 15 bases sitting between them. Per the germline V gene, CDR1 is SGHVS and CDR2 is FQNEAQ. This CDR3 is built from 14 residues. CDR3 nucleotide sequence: TGTGCCAGCAGCCCTCAGGGACTTAGGACTGAAGCTTTCTTT. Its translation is CASSPQGLRTEAFF. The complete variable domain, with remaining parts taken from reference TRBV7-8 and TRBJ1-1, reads GAGVSQSPRYKVAKRGQDVALRCDPISGHVSLFWYQQALGQGPEFLTYFQNEAQLDKSGLPSDRFFAERPEGSVSTLKIQRTQQEDSAVYLCASSPQGLRTEAFFGQGTRLTVV.

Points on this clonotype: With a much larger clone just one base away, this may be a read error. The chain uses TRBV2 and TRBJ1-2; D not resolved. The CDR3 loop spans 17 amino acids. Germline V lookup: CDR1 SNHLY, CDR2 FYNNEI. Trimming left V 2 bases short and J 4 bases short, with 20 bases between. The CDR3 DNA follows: TGTGCCAGCAGTGAAATCGTATTTGGAGGTGCACGCTATGGCTACACCTTC. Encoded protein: CASSEIVFGGARYGYTF.

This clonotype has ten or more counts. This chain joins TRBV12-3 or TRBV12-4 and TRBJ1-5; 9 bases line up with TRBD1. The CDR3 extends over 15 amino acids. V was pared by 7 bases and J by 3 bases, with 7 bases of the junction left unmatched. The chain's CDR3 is CASTSTGGNNQPQHF. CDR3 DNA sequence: TGTGCCAGCACCTCGACAGGGGGGAACAATCAGCCCCAGCATTTT.